The 9 T cell receptor beta chains listed next were all sequenced from one sample in a study of CD8 T cells in Susac syndrome. With random hexamers, about 0.45 to 1 ug RNA was reverse transcribed. Via MiXCR, TCRdb re-called the immunoSEQ multiplex PCR reads, giving one row per CDR3 protein. The sample lists approximately 160,000 distinct CDR3 sequences, around 93% occurring once. Sequences were obtained from CD4+ T cells from PBMCs. The source is a human donor with multiple sclerosis.

The sample holds one count of this clonotype. The V call is TRBV4-3, the J call TRBJ2-2; no clear D. Germline V gives CDR1 LGHNA, CDR2 YSLEER. The CDR3 is 14 residues long. V lost 1 base and J lost 1, with 4 bases in between. The CDR3 DNA reads as TGCGCCAGCAGCCAAGCGATGAACACCGGGGAGCTGTTTTTT. The encoded protein is CASSQAMNTGELFF.

The J gene is TRBJ2-7, the V gene TRBV19; D is perhaps TRBD2 (6 bases). Germline assignment: CDR1 LNHDA and CDR2 SQIVND (reference sequence). The V and J ends lost 1 base and 6 bases respectively, with 10 bases between them. CDR3 length equals 13 residues. The DNA for the CDR3 is TGTGCCAGTAGTATAGCTGGGGGAGGCGAGCAGTACTTC. It translates to CASSIAGGGEQYF.

The chain has TRBV12-3 or TRBV12-4 and TRBJ2-1, with D possibly called TRBD1 or TRBD2 (5 bases each). The CDR3 is made up of 12 amino acids. Trimming left V 6 bases short and J 5 bases short, with 8 bases between. The CDR3 spells CASSRGDNEQFF. CDR3 DNA: TGTGCCAGCAGCCGAGGGGACAATGAGCAGTTCTTC.

The rearrangement links TRBV10-3 to TRBJ2-3; 14 nucleotides line up with TRBD2. CDR1 is ENHRY, CDR2 SYGVKD, per germline. J gave up 4 bases and V 7 bases, and 13 bases lay outside the gene matches. This CDR3 is built from 18 residues. Written as DNA, the CDR3 is TGTGCCATCAACATCGGGACTAGCGGGAGACCTTTAGCAGATACGCAGTATTTT. Translating it yields CAINIGTSGRPLADTQYF.

This rearrangement joins TRBV9 to TRBJ2-3; D possibly corresponds to TRBD2 (6 bases). The CDR3 runs to 15 residues. Germline values: CDR1 SGDLS, CDR2 YYNGEE. The V end lost 0 bases, the J end lost 6 bases, and 14 bases lay between the germline ends. The CDR3 coding sequence is TGTGCCAGCAGCGTAGCTGGCGGTGGAGGGGATACGCAGTATTTT. It yields the protein CASSVAGGGGDTQYF.

This chain uses TRBV27 with TRBJ2-5; the D call may be TRBD1 or TRBD2 (5 bases each). Germline V gene data show CDR1 as MNHEY and CDR2 as SMNVEV (reference sequence). V was clipped by 8 bases and J by 1 base, with 14 bases between them. This CDR3 spans 14 amino acids. The CDR3 nucleotides are TGTGCCAGCGCCCACGGGACGGCCCAAGAGACCCAGTACTTC. Translated, it gives CASAHGTAQETQYF.

The chain joins TRBV4-1 to TRBJ1-5; D is undetermined. This CDR3 contains 15 residues. V was pared by 0 bases and J by 5 bases, with 11 bases between. Germline lookup yields CDR1 MGHRA and CDR2 YSYEKL. The CDR3 nucleotides read TGCGCCAGCAGCCAAGAGGGAGACTTCTATCAGCCCCAGCATTTT. Translation gives CASSQEGDFYQPQHF.

V is TRBV12-3 or TRBV12-4 and J is TRBJ2-3, with 7 bases identical to TRBD2. J gave up 7 bases and V 4 bases, and 8 bases lay outside the gene matches. The CDR3 has 14 residues. The CDR3 protein is CASSWGLTQHTQYF. For the CDR3, the DNA is TGTGCCAGCAGTTGGGGACTAACCCAGCATACGCAGTATTTT.

The count of this clonotype is one. The rearrangement joins TRBV24-1 to TRBJ2-5, with 8 positions matching TRBD1. CDR3 size: 15 residues. The trim removed 5 bases at V and 5 bases at J, leaving 9 bases unmatched. Per the germline V gene, CDR1 is KGHDR and CDR2 is SFDVKD. In DNA form, the CDR3 reads TGTGCCACCAGTGCTGGACAGGGTCATTTGGAGACCCAGTACTTC. Encoded protein: CATSAGQGHLETQYF.